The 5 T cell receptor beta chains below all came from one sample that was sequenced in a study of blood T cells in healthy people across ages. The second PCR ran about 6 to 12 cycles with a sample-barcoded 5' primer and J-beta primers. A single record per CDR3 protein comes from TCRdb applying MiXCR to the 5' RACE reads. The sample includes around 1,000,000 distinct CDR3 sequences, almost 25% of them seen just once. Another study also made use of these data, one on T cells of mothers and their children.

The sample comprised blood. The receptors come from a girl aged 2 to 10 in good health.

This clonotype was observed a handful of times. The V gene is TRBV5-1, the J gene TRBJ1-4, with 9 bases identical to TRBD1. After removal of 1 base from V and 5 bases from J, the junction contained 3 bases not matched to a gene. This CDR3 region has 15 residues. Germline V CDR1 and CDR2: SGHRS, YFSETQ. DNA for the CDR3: TGCGCCAGCAGCTTGTTGGGGACAGGGAATGAAAAACTGTTTTTT. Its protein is CASSLLGTGNEKLFF.

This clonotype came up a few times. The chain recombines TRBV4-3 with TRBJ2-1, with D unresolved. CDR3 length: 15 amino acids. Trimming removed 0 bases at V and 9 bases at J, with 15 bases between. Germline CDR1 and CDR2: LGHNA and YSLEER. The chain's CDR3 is CASSQDVPIVTEQFF. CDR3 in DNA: TGCGCCAGCAGCCAAGATGTTCCCATAGTGACTGAGCAGTTCTTC.

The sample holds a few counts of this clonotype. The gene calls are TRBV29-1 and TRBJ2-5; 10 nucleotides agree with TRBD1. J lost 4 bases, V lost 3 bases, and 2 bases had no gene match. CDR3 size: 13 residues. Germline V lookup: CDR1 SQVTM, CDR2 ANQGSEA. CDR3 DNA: TGCAGCGTTGATTGGACAGGGGGAGAGACCCAGTACTTC. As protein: CSVDWTGGETQYF.

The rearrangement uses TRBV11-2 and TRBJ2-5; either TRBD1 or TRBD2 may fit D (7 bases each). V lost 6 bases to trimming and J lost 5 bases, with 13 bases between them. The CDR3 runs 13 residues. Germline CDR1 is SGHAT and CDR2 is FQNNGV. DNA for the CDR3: TGTGCCAGCAGAGACAGGGAGGGCGAGACCCAGTACTTC. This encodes CASRDREGETQYF.

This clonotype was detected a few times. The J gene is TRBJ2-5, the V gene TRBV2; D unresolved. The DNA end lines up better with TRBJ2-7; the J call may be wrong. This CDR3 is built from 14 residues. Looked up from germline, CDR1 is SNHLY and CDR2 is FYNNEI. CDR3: CASTPPKSSYEQYF. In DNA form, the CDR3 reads TGTGCCAGCACACCACCGAAAAGCTCCTACGAGCAGTACTTC.